One T cell receptor beta chain is described in this entry. Its antigen is not identified. The data were obtained in a study of cytomegalovirus exposure and HLA in healthy donors. Study overall: In an earlier analysis, approximately 120 million unique TCR beta sequences were found from some 170 million T cells. General observations from the study: Generally TCR sequences proved uncommon, though certain public TCRs appeared in numerous donors. Across HLA loci, a later analysis found differing TCR association rates, with DRB1 most and HLA-C fewest.

Germline V CDR1 and CDR2: SGHTA, FQGNSA. Trimming took 1 base from V and 2 from J, leaving 12 bases between them. The CDR3 is made up of 16 amino acids. PCR used 60 Vbeta primers and 13 Jbeta primers. Authors' methods: In a later analysis, 70 million to 80 million unique TCR beta chains included roughly 11 million shared by two or more donors. Sequenced by immunoSEQ multiplex PCR; TCRdb stores in-frame clones only, minus some. V, J and clone size are those of that table, while D and trimming were read from the DNA. The table lists about 160,000 clones, with 1% to 1.5% in the top ten. This TCR came from a woman in her sixties or seventies in good health and CMV-seronegative. The specimen was PBMCs. The J gene is TRBJ1-3, the V gene TRBV7-2, with D tentatively TRBD1 (6 bases). The CDR3 coding sequence is TGTGCCAGCAGCTTAGGCTCTGCAGGGGCTGGAAACACCATATATTTT. It translates to CASSLGSAGAGNTIYF. The whole variable domain, remainder taken from reference TRBV7-2 and TRBJ1-3, is GAGVSQSPSNKVTEKGKDVELRCDPISGHTALYWYRQSLGQGLEFLIYFQGNSAPDKSGLPSDRFSAERTGGSVSTLTIQRTQQEDSAVYLCASSLGSAGAGNTIYFGEGSWLTVV.